This entry lists 18 T cell receptor beta chains sequenced from one sample in a study of blood T cell repertoires in COVID-19. Clones were sequenced by immunoSEQ multiplex PCR, and TCRdb holds only the in-frame ones, with some missing. Of approximately 180,000 clones in the sample, about 87% were seen once. Sequenced material: peripheral blood. All receptors derive from a woman aged 50 to 60 with acute or convalescent COVID-19.

This rearrangement joins TRBV9 to TRBJ1-4; perhaps TRBD1 as D (6 bases). The CDR3 consists of 16 residues. The V end was cut by 5 bases, the J end by 8 bases, with 22 bases between. Germline CDR1 is SGDLS and CDR2 is YYNGEE. The chain's CDR3 is CASSRGQSPGREKLFF. In DNA, the CDR3 is TGTGCCAGCAGTAGAGGACAGTCCCCGGGTCGGGAAAAACTGTTTTTT.

V gene TRBV19 combines with J gene TRBJ1-1; D perhaps matches TRBD1 (5 bases). CDR1 and CDR2 from the germline V gene are LNHDA and SQIVND (reference sequence). Trimming removed 5 bases at V and 1 base at J, with 8 bases between. The CDR3 loop spans 13 amino acids. In DNA form, the CDR3 reads TGTGCCAGTAGTGTCACAGGGAACACTGAAGCTTTCTTT. It encodes CASSVTGNTEAFF.

The chain couples TRBV30 to TRBJ1-2; 9 bases are a match to TRBD1. The CDR3 runs to 14 residues. With 5 bases clipped from V and 3 bases from J, the junction kept 7 bases outside the gene matches. Germline CDR1 is GTSNPN and CDR2 is SVGIG (reference sequence). The CDR3 loop reads CAWWGQGGYYGYTF. CDR3 DNA: TGTGCCTGGTGGGGACAGGGAGGTTACTATGGCTACACCTTC.

CDR3 sequence: CASSIAGQGVHGYTF. In DNA, the CDR3 is TGTGCCAGTAGTATAGCGGGACAGGGCGTTCATGGCTACACCTTC. V is TRBV19 and J is TRBJ1-2; 9 bases match TRBD1. The CDR3 is made up of 15 amino acids. Per germline, CDR1 LNHDA and CDR2 SQIVND (reference sequence). V shed 1 base and J 6 bases; nucleotides not matched to a gene: 6. Looking up the rest from reference TRBV19 and TRBJ1-2 gives the full variable domain: DGGITQSPKYLFRKEGQNVTLSCEQNLNHDAMYWYRQDPGQGLRLIYYSQIVNDFQKGDIAEGYSVSREKKESFPLTVTSAQKNPTAFYLCASSIAGQGVHGYTFGSGTRLTVV.

The rearrangement links TRBV5-8 to TRBJ1-2, with D possibly matching TRBD1 (5 bases). Trimming stripped 5 bases from V and 6 bases from J, with 20 bases between. The V gene's germline CDR1 is SGHTS and CDR2 YDEGEE. The CDR3 is 15 amino acids. The chain's CDR3 is CASSPVQGGYNGYTF. The CDR3 DNA follows: TGTGCCAGCAGTCCCGTCCAGGGAGGGTATAATGGCTACACCTTC.

Concerning this clone: The same CDR3 also results from other DNA sequences found in this sample. This chain connects TRBV5-1 to TRBJ2-7, with D perhaps matching TRBD1 (5 bases). The CDR3 length is 13 residues. Germline CDR1 and CDR2: SGHRS and YFSETQ. V lost 0 bases, J lost 3 bases, and 7 bases lay in between. The CDR3 loop reads CASSLGQSYEQYF. CDR3 nucleotide sequence: TGCGCCAGCAGCTTGGGACAGAGCTACGAGCAGTACTTC.

The chain links TRBV7-2 to TRBJ2-2; 8 nucleotides agree with TRBD2. Germline trimming cut 0 bases from V and 5 bases from J; bases unmatched to any gene: 5. CDR3 size: 16 residues. The germline gives CDR1 SGHTA, CDR2 FQGNSA. The CDR3 DNA reads as TGTGCCAGCAGCTTAGCACCGGGACTAGGGACCGGGGAGCTGTTTTTT. It translates to CASSLAPGLGTGELFF.

The chain carries TRBV2 and TRBJ2-5, with 9 bases identical to TRBD1. This CDR3 region has 16 residues. V was clipped by 6 bases and J by 0 bases; unmatched bases: 8. CDR1 SNHLY and CDR2 FYNNEI come from the germline V gene. The CDR3 sequence: CASSGQGQSYQETQYF. The CDR3, as DNA: TGTGCCAGCAGCGGACAGGGGCAATCGTACCAAGAGACCCAGTACTTC.

This chain connects TRBV12-5 to TRBJ2-1; 13 bases match TRBD2. CDR1 LGHNT and CDR2 FRNRAP come from the germline V gene. The CDR3 length is 17 residues. J lost 0 bases, V lost 7 bases, and 6 bases had no gene match. The CDR3 region is CASDGTSGVSSYNEQFF. Written as DNA, the CDR3 is TGTGCTAGTGACGGGACTAGCGGGGTTAGCTCCTACAATGAGCAGTTCTTC. The full variable domain, with the rest looked up from reference TRBV12-5 and TRBJ2-1, is DARVTQTPRHKVTEMGQEVTMRCQPILGHNTVFWYRQTMMQGLELLAYFRNRAPLDDSGMPKDRFSAEMPDATLATLKIQPSEPRDSAVYFCASDGTSGVSSYNEQFFGPGTRLTVL.

V gene TRBV7-2 combines with J gene TRBJ1-1, with D maybe TRBD1 (5 bases). Germline V gene sequence: CDR1 SGHTA, CDR2 FQGNSA. Trimming stripped 5 bases from V and 1 base from J, with 14 bases between. The CDR3 sequence is 15 residues long. CDR3 protein: CASSLFDSWNTEAFF. CDR3 nucleotide sequence: TGTGCCAGCAGCCTCTTCGACAGCTGGAACACTGAAGCTTTCTTT.

The chain uses TRBV27 and TRBJ1-5, with 9 bases aligning to TRBD1. The trim removed 6 bases at V and 4 bases at J, leaving 4 bases unmatched. This CDR3 is 14 amino acids long. Germline CDR1 MNHEY, CDR2 SMNVEV (reference sequence). The CDR3 nucleotides read TGTGCCAGCAGCCACAGGGGGCTTAATCAGCCCCAGCATTTT. The encoded protein is CASSHRGLNQPQHF.

The chain has TRBV4-3 and TRBJ2-3, with D possibly matching TRBD1 (5 bases). Deletions cut 1 base from V and 3 bases from J, with 11 bases between. The length of the CDR3 is 15 residues. Germline values: CDR1 LGHNA, CDR2 YSLEER. This CDR3 reads CASSQGQRLTDTQYF. Written as DNA, the CDR3 is TGCGCCAGCAGCCAAGGACAGAGGTTGACAGATACGCAGTATTTT.

This rearrangement joins TRBV30 to TRBJ2-7; tentative D call: TRBD1 (5 bases). The CDR3 length is 14 residues. V was clipped by 2 bases and J by 6 bases, with 17 bases between them. Germline values: CDR1 GTSNPN, CDR2 SVGIG (reference sequence). CDR3 protein: CAWSLGQGGSEQYF. CDR3 nucleotide sequence: TGTGCCTGGAGTTTAGGCCAGGGTGGGTCCGAGCAGTACTTC.

The CDR3 reads CASRGGPVNEKLFF. DNA of the CDR3: TGTGCCAGCCGGGGGGGGCCTGTTAATGAAAAACTGTTTTTT. The J gene is TRBJ1-4, the V gene TRBV6-5; TRBD1 might be the D (6 bases). V lost 8 bases and J lost 4, with 14 bases in between. The CDR3 runs to 14 residues. Germline V gene sequence: CDR1 MNHEY, CDR2 SVGAGI.

The genes are TRBV6-2 or TRBV6-3 and TRBJ2-1; 13 positions agree with TRBD2. This CDR3 comprises 15 residues. V shed 4 bases, J shed 8 bases, and the junction held 5 bases outside the gene matches. Germline CDR1 and CDR2: MNHEY and SVGEGT. The CDR3 DNA sequence: TGTGCCAGCAGTTTCGGACTAGCGGGGGTGGATGAGCAGTTCTTC. Its translation is CASSFGLAGVDEQFF.

The V and J genes are TRBV24-1 and TRBJ1-2, with a tentative D call TRBD1 (6 bases). The CDR3 runs 14 residues. V gave up 3 bases and J gave up 4 bases, with 11 bases separating them. In germline, CDR1 is KGHDR, CDR2 SFDVKD. The DNA for the CDR3 is TGTGCCACCAGTGATGTCGGGGGGCCCTATGGCTACACCTTC. This codes for CATSDVGGPYGYTF.

CDR3 nucleotide sequence: TGCGCCAGCAGCCAAGTAGCGGGGGTGGGGAAGCAGTTCTTC. It encodes CASSQVAGVGKQFF. The V and J genes are TRBV4-3 and TRBJ2-1; 9 bases are a match to TRBD2. J gave up 11 bases and V 1 base, and 6 bases lay outside the gene matches. CDR1 and CDR2 (germline): LGHNA, YSLEER. The CDR3 spans 14 residues.

Only one count was recorded for this clone. The chain combines TRBV6-6 with TRBJ1-1, with 7 bases fitting TRBD1. This CDR3 has 13 amino acids. Germline lookup yields CDR1 MNHNY and CDR2 SVGAGI (reference sequence). J was trimmed by 7 bases and V by 5 bases; bases with no gene match: 7. CDR3 loop: CASSDTGVDEAFF. The CDR3 DNA sequence: TGTGCCAGCAGTGACACAGGGGTGGATGAAGCTTTCTTT.